The 10 T cell receptor beta chains in this list originate from one sample, sequenced in a study of glioma-infiltrating T cells. Amplification of TCR alpha and beta CDR3 regions from RNA used iRepertoire nested multiplex PCR. TCRdb passed the multiplex PCR reads through MiXCR, listing each CDR3 protein once. The table has under 200,000 distinct CDR3 sequences, over 40% seen once; the top ten hold around 5%. The sequencing sample was made of glioma tissue, nonneoplastic brain tissue, or PBMCs (not recorded which). These receptors were obtained from a human donor with low-grade glioma or glioblastoma, undergoing nonglioma brain surgery, or in good health (not recorded which).

Of note for this clonotype: A much larger clone lies a single base off, so this may be a read error. The V call is TRBV28, the J call TRBJ2-5; 8 nucleotides agree with TRBD2. The germline V gene has CDR1 MDHEN and CDR2 SYDVKM. CDR3 length equals 15 residues. J gave up 1 base and V 5 bases, and 6 bases lay outside the gene matches. CDR3 in DNA: TGTGCCAGCAGTGGTGTGACTAGCGCCCAAGAGACCCAGTACTTC. Translating it yields CASSGVTSAQETQYF.

Comments on this clonotype: Since a much larger clone is just one base distant, this may be a read error. V usage is TRBV3-1 and J usage is TRBJ1-5; 7 bases map to TRBD1. Germline assignment: CDR1 LGHDT and CDR2 YNNKEL (reference sequence). The CDR3 covers 15 residues. The CDR3 loop reads CATSQGGKGNQPQHF. CDR3 nucleotide sequence: TGTGCCACCAGCCAGGGGGGGAAGGGCAATCAGCCCCAGCATTTT.

This clonotype was seen only a few times. The chain links TRBV3-1 to TRBJ1-2; tentative D call: TRBD1 (6 bases). The CDR3 spans 13 residues. CDR1 LGHDT and CDR2 YNNKEL come from the germline V gene (reference sequence). The V gene lost 4 bases and the J gene lost 4 bases, with 10 bases spanning the gap. Here the CDR3 DNA reads TGTGCCAGCAGCCCTGGACAGAGCTATGGCTACACCTTC. It specifies CASSPGQSYGYTF.

This clonotype was recorded many times. This chain links TRBV20-1 with TRBJ2-7, with D possibly called TRBD1 or TRBD2 (6 bases each). Trimming took off 5 bases at V and 6 bases at J, with 17 bases between the two ends. The CDR3 loop spans 13 amino acids. Germline V lookup: CDR1 DFQATT, CDR2 SNEGSKA (reference sequence). CDR3 nucleotides: TGCAGTGCTGAAGGAGGGGGTGTGGGCGAGCAGTACTTC. This codes for CSAEGGGVGEQYF.

The CDR3 here is CASSLTGTERNYGYTF. The CDR3 DNA reads as TGTGCCAGCAGCTTGACCGGGACAGAAAGGAACTATGGCTACACCTTC. The chain carries TRBV7-6 and TRBJ1-2; 7 nucleotides align to TRBD1. This CDR3 comprises 16 residues. Germline CDR1 SGHVS, CDR2 FNYEAQ. V lost 3 bases to trimming and J lost 2 bases; unmatched junction nucleotides: 9.

The V and J genes are TRBV7-2 and TRBJ2-6; tentatively, D is TRBD2 (5 bases). Germline V lookup: CDR1 SGHTA, CDR2 FQGNSA. Between the trimmed V and J ends, which lost 2 bases and 2 bases, there was a span of 7 bases. This CDR3 has 15 residues. The CDR3 sequence: CASSLWGAGANVLTF. CDR3 in DNA: TGTGCCAGCAGCTTATGGGGAGCTGGGGCCAACGTCCTGACTTTC.

The sample holds many counts of this clonotype. This chain joins TRBV6-1 and TRBJ2-3; D not certain. CDR1 MNHNS and CDR2 SASEGT come from the germline V gene. V shed 2 bases and J shed 6 bases, with 6 bases lying between them. The CDR3 is made up of 12 amino acids. Written as DNA, the CDR3 is TGTGCCAGCAGTGAAACACGCGATACGCAGTATTTT. Translating gives CASSETRDTQYF.

In this sample, this clonotype turned up a few times. The chain links TRBV14 to TRBJ1-1; no firm D call. Trimming left V 4 bases short and J 11 bases short, with 11 bases between. There are 11 residues in the CDR3. The germline V gene encodes CDR1 SGHDN and CDR2 FVKESK. Here the CDR3 reads CASSPLVTAFF. As DNA, the CDR3 is TGTGCCAGCAGCCCCCTGGTAACGGCTTTCTTT.

This clonotype was observed a single time. This rearrangement joins TRBV7-9 to TRBJ1-1; weak D call: TRBD1 (5 bases). The CDR3 spans 16 residues. The ends were cut back, 4 bases at V and 5 bases at J, with 20 bases in the middle. CDR1 is SEHNR, CDR2 FQNEAQ, per germline (reference sequence). CDR3 coding DNA: TGTGCCAGCAGCTGGCCAGGGACGGGTCTGGGGACTGAAGCTTTCTTT. Its protein is CASSWPGTGLGTEAFF.

Details on this clonotype: This sequence may be a read error, since a much larger clone differs from it by one base. The V and J genes are TRBV28 and TRBJ2-1, with 7 bases lining up with TRBD2. Germline CDR1 is MDHEN and CDR2 is SYDVKM. The CDR3 has 18 amino acids. The V gene end was trimmed by 1 base and the J gene end by 4 bases; junction bases not matched to a gene: 13. This CDR3 is CASSLYSGGREYYNEQFF. CDR3 sequence (DNA): TGTGCCAGCAGTTTATATTCCGGGGGGAGGGAGTATTACAATGAGCAGTTCTTC.